This TCR beta chain appears in the sequencing data of a study of blood T cell repertoires in COVID-19. Study information: From T cells, B-cell-depleted T cells, or PBMCs came the material, which was cDNA or gDNA.

Some clones are missing from TCRdb's copy, which holds only in-frame ones; the method was immunoSEQ multiplex PCR. This table has around 200,000 clones, over 80% appearing once. The CDR3 is 15 residues long. The ends were cut back, 2 bases at V and 7 bases at J, with 12 bases in the middle. Germline assignment: CDR1 SNHLY and CDR2 FYNNEI. J is TRBJ1-6 and V is TRBV2; no clear D gene. The TCR was taken from a man younger than 40 who had recovered from COVID-19. The specimen sequenced was PBMCs or T cells enriched from blood (not recorded which). The CDR3 region is CASSEWTAENSPLHF. CDR3 in DNA: TGTGCCAGCAGTGAATGGACTGCGGAAAATTCACCCCTCCACTTT.